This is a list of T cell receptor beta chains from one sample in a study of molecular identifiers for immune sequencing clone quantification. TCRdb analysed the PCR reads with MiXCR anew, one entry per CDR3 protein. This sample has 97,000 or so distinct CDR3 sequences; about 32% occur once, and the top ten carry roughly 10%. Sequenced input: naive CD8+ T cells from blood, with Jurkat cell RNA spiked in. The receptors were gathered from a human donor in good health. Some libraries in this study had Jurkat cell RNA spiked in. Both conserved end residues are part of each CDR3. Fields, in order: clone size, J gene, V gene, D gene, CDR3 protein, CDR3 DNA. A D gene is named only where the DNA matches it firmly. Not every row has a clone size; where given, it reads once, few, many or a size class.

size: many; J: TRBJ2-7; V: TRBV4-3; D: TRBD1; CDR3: CASSQDKETGYEQYF; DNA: TGCGCCAGCAGCCAAGATAAAGAGACAGGGTACGAGCAGTACTTC
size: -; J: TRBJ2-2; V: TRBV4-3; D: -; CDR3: CASSQDRTTTGELFF; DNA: TGCGCCAGCAGCCAAGATCGGACCACCACCGGGGAGCTGTTTTTT
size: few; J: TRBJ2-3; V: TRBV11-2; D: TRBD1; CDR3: CASGPGQGTDTQYF; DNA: TGTGCCAGCGGACCGGGACAGGGCACAGATACGCAGTATTTT
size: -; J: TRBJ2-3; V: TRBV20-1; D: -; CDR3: CSARGRGQEADTQYF; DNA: TGCAGTGCTAGAGGTCGGGGGCAAGAGGCAGATACGCAGTATTTT
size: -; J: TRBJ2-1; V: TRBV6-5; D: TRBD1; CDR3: CASSLRKGQGSHNEQFF; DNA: TGTGCCAGCAGTCTACGGAAGGGACAGGGGTCCCACAATGAGCAGTTCTTC
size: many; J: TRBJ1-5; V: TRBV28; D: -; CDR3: CASSLGQSQPQHF; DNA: TGTGCCAGCAGTTTAGGCCAGTCTCAGCCCCAGCATTTT
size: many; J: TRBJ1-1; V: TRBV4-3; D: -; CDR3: CASSQDRGSDTEAFF; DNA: TGCGCCAGCAGCCAAGATCGGGGAAGCGACACTGAAGCTTTCTTT
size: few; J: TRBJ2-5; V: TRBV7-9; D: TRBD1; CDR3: CASSSGTVQETQYF; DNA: TGTGCCAGCAGCTCCGGGACAGTACAAGAGACCCAGTACTTC
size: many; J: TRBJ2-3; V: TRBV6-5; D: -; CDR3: CASSYSMTDTQYF; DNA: TGTGCCAGCAGTTACTCGATGACAGATACGCAGTATTTT
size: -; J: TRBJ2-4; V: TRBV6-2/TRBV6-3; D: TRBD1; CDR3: CASSHGQGFPATKNIQYF; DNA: TGTGCCAGCAGTCATGGACAGGGGTTCCCCGCAACCAAAAACATTCAGTACTTC
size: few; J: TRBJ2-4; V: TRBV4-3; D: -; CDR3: CASSRTRGPQPQYF; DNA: TGCGCCAGCAGCCGAACCAGGGGCCCCCAGCCTCAGTACTTC
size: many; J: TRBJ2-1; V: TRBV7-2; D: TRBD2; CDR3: CAVEASGSFNEQFF; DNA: TGTGCCGTGGAAGCTAGCGGGAGTTTCAATGAGCAGTTCTTC
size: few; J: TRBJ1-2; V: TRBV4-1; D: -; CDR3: CASSQATDYGYTF; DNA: TGCGCCAGCAGCCAAGCTACAGACTATGGCTACACCTTC
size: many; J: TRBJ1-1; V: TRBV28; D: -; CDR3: CASTGGGAPEAFF; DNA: TGTGCCAGCACAGGCGGGGGCGCCCCCGAAGCTTTCTTT
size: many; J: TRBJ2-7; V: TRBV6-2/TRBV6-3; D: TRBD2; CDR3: CASTDWGGNEQYF; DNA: TGTGCCAGCACCGATTGGGGGGGTAACGAGCAGTACTTC
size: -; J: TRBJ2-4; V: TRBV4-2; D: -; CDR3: CASSQDFLGRPAKNIQYF; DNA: TGTGCCAGCAGCCAAGATTTTCTGGGGAGGCCGGCCAAAAACATTCAGTACTTC
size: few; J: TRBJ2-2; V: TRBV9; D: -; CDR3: CASSAPMSTGELFF; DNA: TGTGCCAGCAGCGCGCCCATGAGCACCGGGGAGCTGTTTTTT
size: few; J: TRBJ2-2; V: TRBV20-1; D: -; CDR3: CSASVHTGELFF; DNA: TGCAGTGCTTCGGTTCACACCGGGGAGCTGTTTTTT
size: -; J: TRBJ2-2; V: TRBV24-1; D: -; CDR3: CATSELADTGELFF; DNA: TGTGCCACCAGTGAACTAGCAGACACCGGGGAGCTGTTTTTT
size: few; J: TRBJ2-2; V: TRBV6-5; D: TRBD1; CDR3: CASNKGQGVPPNTGELFF; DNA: TGTGCCAGCAATAAGGGACAGGGGGTGCCCCCGAACACCGGGGAGCTGTTTTTT
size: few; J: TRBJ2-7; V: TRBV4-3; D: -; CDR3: CASSQGPPGAERSYEQYF; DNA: TGCGCCAGCAGCCAAGGGCCACCTGGAGCGGAGCGTTCCTACGAGCAGTACTTC
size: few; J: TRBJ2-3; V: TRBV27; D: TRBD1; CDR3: CASSPGTGTDTQYF; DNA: TGTGCCAGCAGTCCCGGGACAGGCACAGATACGCAGTATTTT
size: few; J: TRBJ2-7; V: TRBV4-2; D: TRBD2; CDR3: CASSRGLAGEAEQYF; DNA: TGTGCCAGCAGCCGAGGACTAGCGGGAGAAGCCGAGCAGTACTTC
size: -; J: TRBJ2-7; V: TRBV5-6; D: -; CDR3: CASSLDPGDSYEQYF; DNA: TGTGCCAGCAGCCTGGATCCCGGGGATTCCTACGAGCAGTACTTC
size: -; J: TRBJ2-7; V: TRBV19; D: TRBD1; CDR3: CASSIGPGTANEQYF; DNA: TGTGCCAGTAGTATTGGTCCCGGGACAGCCAACGAGCAGTACTTC
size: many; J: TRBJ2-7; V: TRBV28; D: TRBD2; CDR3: CASSTASGMSREQYF; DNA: TGTGCCAGCAGTACTGCTAGCGGGATGTCTCGCGAGCAGTACTTC
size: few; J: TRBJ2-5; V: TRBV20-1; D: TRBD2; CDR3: CSARRGLAGGQTQYF; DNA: TGCAGTGCTAGAAGGGGACTAGCGGGAGGGCAGACCCAGTACTTC
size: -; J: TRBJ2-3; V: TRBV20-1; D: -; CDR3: CSARDFSARSLTDTQYF; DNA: TGCAGTGCTAGAGATTTTAGCGCTCGGAGTCTCACAGATACGCAGTATTTT
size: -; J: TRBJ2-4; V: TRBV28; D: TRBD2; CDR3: CASLKTRLAAKSIQYF; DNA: TGTGCCAGCCTTAAGACTAGGCTAGCGGCCAAAAGCATTCAGTACTTC
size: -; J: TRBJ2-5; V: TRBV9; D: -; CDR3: CASSVGGGHQETQYF; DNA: TGTGCCAGCAGCGTAGGAGGGGGGCACCAAGAGACCCAGTACTTC
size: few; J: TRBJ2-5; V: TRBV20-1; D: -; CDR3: CRIGVAQYF; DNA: TGCAGAATCGGAGTTGCCCAGTACTTC
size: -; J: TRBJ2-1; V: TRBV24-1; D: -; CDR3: CATSDLHGGTDEQFF; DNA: TGTGCCACCAGTGATTTGCATGGGGGGACGGATGAGCAGTTCTTC
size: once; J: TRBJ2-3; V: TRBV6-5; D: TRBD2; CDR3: CASSTSGRETDTQYF; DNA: TGTGCCAGCAGTACTAGCGGGAGGGAAACAGATACGCAGTATTTT
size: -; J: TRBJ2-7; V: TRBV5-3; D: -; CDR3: CASSFEGATFEQYF; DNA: TGTGCCAGCAGCTTCGAAGGGGCCACCTTCGAGCAGTACTTC
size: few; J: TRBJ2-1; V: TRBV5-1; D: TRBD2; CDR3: CASSLSTSGASSYNEQFF; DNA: TGCGCCAGCAGCTTGAGTACTAGCGGGGCGAGCTCCTACAATGAGCAGTTCTTC
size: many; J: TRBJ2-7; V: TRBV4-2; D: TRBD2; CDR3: CASSQGPGLAGGEQYF; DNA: TGTGCCAGCAGCCAAGGTCCGGGACTAGCGGGAGGTGAGCAGTACTTC
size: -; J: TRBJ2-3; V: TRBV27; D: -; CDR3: CASSFGSTASDTQYF; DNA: TGTGCCAGCAGTTTCGGGTCGACCGCGTCGGATACGCAGTATTTT
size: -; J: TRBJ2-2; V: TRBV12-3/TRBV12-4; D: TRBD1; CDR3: CASTNPGTGVTGELFF; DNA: TGTGCCAGCACCAATCCCGGGACAGGGGTAACCGGGGAGCTGTTTTTT
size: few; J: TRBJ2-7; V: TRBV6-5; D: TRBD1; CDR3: CASSYTRTGGYEQYF; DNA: TGTGCCAGCAGTTACACCCGGACAGGGGGCTACGAGCAGTACTTC
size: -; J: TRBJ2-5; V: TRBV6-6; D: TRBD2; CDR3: CASSRGLAGGPYRETQYF; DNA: TGTGCCAGCAGCCGAGGACTAGCGGGAGGGCCTTACCGAGAGACCCAGTACTTC
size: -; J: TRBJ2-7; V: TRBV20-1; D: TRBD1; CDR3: CSAPRTQGIPLVQYF; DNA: TGCAGTGCCCCCCGGACACAGGGGATTCCCTTGGTGCAGTACTTC
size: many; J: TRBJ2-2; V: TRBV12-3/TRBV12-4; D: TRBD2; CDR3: CASTPREGAGELFF; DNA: TGTGCCAGCACCCCGCGGGAGGGGGCAGGGGAGCTGTTTTTT
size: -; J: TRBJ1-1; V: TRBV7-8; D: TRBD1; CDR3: CASSAKGGTAIEAFF; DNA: TGTGCCAGCAGCGCAAAAGGAGGGACAGCGATTGAAGCTTTCTTT
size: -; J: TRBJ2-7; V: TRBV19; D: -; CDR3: CASSAGFLYEQYF; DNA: TGTGCCAGTAGTGCCGGGTTCCTCTACGAGCAGTACTTC
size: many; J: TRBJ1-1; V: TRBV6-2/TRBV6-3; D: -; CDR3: CASSLGQLPPEAFF; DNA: TGTGCCAGCAGTTTAGGACAGCTACCCCCTGAAGCTTTCTTT
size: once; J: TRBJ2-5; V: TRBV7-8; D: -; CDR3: CASSLDFTDETQYF; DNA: TGTGCCAGCAGCTTAGATTTTACGGACGAGACCCAGTACTTC
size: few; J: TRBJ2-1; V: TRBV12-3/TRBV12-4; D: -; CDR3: CASIRGSNNEQFF; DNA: TGTGCCAGCATCCGCGGGTCTAACAATGAGCAGTTCTTC
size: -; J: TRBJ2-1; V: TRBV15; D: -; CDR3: CATSRGRSSGNEQVF; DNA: TGTGCCACCAGCAGAGGCAGGAGCAGTGGTAATGAGCAGGTCTTC